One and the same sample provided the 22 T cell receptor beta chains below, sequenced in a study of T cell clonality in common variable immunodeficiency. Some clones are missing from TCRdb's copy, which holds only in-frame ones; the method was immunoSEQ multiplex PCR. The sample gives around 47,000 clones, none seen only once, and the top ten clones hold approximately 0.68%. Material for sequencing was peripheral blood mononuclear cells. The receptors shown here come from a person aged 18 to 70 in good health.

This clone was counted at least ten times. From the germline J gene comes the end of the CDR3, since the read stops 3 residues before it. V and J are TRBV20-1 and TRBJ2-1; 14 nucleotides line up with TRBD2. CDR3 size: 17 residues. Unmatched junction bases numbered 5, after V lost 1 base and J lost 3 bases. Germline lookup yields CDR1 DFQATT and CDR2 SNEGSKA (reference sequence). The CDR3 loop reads CSARGTSGRIDYNEQFF. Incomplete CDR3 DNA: TGCAGTGCTAGAGGGACTAGCGGGAGGATAGACTACAATGAG.

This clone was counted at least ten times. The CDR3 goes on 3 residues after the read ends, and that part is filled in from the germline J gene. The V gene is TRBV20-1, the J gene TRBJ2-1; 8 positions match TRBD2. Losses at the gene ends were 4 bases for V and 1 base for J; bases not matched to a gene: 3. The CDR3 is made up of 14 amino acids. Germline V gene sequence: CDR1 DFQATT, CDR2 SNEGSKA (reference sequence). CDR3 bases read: TGCAGTGCTAAGAGCGGGGGTTCCTACAATGAG. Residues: CSAKSGGSYNE. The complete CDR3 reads CSAKSGGSYNEQFF.

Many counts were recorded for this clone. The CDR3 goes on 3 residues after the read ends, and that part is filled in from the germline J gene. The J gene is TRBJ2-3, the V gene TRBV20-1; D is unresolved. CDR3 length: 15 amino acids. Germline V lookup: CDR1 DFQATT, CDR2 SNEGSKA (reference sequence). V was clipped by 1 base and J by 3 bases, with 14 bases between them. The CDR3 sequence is CSARASARLTDTQYF. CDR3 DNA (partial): TGCAGTGCTAGAGCCTCTGCGCGACTTACAGATACG.

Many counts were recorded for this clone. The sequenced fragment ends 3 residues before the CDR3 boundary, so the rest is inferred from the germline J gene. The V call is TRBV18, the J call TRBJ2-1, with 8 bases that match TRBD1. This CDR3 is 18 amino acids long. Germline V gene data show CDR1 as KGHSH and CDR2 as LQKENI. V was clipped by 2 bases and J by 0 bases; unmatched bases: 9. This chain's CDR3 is CASSPSQGAGYSYNEQFF. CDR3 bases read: TGTGCCAGCTCACCAAGTCAGGGGGCTGGATACTCCTACAATGAG.

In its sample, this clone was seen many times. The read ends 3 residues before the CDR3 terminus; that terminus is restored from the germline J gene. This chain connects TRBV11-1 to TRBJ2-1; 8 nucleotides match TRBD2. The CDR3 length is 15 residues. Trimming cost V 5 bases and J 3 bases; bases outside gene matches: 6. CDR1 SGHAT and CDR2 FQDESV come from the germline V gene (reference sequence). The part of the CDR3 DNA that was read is TGTGCCAGCAGCCGGGGGGGAGGGAACTACAATGAG. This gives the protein CASSRGGGNYNE. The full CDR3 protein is CASSRGGGNYNEQFF.

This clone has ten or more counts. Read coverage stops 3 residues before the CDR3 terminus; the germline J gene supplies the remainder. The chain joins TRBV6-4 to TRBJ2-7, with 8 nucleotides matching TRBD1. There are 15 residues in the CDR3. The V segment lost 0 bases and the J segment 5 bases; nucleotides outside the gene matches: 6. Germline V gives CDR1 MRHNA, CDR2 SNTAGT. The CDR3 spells CASSDSAGGLNEQYF. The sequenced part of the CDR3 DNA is TGTGCCAGCAGTGACTCGGCAGGGGGCTTGAACGAG.

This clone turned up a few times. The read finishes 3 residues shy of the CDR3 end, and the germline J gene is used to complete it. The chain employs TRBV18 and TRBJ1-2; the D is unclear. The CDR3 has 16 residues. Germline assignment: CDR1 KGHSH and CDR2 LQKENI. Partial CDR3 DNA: TGTGCCAGCTCACCCAGTTCTGAATTTTCCCAATACGAC. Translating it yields CASSPSSEFSQYD. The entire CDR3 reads CASSPSSEFSQYDYTF.

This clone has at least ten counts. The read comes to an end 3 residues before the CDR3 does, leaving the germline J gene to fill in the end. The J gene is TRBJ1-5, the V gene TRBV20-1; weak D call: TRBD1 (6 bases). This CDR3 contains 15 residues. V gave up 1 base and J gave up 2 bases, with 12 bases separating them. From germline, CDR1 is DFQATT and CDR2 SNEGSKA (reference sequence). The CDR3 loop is CSARVGGIGNQPQHF. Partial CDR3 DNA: TGCAGTGCTAGAGTAGGGGGAATCGGCAATCAGCCC.

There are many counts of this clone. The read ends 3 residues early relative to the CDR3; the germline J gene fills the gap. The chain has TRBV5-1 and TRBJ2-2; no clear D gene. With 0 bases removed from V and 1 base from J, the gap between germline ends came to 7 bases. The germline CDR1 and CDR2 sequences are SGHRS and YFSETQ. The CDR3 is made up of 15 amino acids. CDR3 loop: CASSLDLGNTGELFF. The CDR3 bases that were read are TGCGCCAGCAGCTTGGATCTCGGGAACACCGGGGAG.

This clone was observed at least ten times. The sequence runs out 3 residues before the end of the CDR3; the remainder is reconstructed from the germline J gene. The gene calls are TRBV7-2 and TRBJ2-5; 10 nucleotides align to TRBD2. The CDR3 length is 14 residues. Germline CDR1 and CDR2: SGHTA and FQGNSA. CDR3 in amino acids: CASRQDASGGTQYF. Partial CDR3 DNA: TGTGCCAGCAGACAGGACGCTAGCGGGGGCACC.

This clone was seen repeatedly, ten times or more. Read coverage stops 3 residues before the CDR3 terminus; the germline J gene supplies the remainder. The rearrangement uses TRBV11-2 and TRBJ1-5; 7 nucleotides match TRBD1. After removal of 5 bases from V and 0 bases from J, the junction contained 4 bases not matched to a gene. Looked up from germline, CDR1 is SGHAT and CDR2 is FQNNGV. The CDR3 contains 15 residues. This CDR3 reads CASSNHRGSNQPQHF. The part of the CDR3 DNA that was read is TGTGCCAGCAGCAATCACAGGGGTAGCAATCAGCCC.

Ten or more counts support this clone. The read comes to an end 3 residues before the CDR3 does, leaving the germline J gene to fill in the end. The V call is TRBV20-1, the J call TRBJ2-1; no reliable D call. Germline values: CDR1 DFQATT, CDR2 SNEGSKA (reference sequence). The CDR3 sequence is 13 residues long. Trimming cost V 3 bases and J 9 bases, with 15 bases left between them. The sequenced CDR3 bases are TGCAGTGCTAGTGTTGCAATTGAAGGTGAG. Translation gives CSASVAIEGE. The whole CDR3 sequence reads CSASVAIEGEQFF.

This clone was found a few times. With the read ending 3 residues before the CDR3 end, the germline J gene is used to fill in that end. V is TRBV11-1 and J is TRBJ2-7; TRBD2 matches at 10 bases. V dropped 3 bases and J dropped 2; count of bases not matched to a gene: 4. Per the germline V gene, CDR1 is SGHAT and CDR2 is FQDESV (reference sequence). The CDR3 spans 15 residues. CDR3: CASSLLAGATYEQYF. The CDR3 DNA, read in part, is TGTGCCAGCAGCTTGCTAGCGGGAGCAACCTACGAG. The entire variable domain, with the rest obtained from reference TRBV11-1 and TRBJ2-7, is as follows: EAEVAQSPRYKITEKSQAVAFWCDPISGHATLYWYRQILGQGPELLVQFQDESVVDDSQLPKDRFSAERLKGVDSTLKIQPAELGDSAMYLCASSLLAGATYEQYFGPGTRLTVT.

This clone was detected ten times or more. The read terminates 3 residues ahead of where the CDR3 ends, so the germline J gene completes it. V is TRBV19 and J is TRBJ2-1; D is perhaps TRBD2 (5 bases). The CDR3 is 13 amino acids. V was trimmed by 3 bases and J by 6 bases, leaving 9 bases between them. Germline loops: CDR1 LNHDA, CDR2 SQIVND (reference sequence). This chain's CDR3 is CASSISAANEQFF. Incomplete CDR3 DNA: TGTGCCAGTAGTATCTCAGCGGCCAATGAG.

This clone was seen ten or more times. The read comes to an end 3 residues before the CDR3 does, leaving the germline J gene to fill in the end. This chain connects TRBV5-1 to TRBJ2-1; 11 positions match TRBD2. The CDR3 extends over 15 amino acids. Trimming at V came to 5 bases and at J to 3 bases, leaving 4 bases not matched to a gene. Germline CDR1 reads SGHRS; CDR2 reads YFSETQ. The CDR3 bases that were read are TGCGCCAGCAGGCCACTAGCGGGAGTCTACAATGAG. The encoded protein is CASRPLAGVYNE. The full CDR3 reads CASRPLAGVYNEQFF.

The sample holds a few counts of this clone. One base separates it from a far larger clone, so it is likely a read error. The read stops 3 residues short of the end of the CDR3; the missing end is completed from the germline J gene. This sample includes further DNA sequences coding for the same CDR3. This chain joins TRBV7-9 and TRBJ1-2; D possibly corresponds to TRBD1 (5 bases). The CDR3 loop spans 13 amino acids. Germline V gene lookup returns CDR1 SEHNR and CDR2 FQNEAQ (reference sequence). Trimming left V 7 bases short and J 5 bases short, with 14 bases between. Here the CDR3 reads CASTPGVNYGYTF. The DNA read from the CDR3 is TGTGCCAGCACCCCGGGGGTAAATTATGGC.

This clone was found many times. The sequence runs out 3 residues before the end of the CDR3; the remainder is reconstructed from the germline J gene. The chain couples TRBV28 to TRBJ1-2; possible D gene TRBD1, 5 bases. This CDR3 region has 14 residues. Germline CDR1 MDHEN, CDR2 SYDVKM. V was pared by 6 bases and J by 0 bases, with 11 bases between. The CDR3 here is CASRNGQTNYGYTF. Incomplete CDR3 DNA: TGTGCCAGCAGAAACGGACAAACTAACTATGGC.

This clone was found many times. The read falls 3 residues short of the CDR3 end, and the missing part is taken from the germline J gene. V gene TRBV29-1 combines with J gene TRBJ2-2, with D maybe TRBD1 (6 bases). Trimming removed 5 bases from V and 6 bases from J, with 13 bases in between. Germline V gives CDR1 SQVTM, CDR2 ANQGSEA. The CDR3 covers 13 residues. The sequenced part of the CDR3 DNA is TGCAGCGTTAGACAGGATCTCTCCGGGGAG. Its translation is CSVRQDLSGE. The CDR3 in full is CSVRQDLSGELFF.

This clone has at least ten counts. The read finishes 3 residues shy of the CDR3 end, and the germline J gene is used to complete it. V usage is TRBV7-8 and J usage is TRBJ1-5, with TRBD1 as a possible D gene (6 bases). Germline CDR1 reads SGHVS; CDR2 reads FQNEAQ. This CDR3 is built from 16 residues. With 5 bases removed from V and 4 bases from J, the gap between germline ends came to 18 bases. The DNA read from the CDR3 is TGTGCCAGCAGCCCAATCGACAGGAAGAAAAATCAGCCC. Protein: CASSPIDRKKNQP. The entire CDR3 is CASSPIDRKKNQPQHF.

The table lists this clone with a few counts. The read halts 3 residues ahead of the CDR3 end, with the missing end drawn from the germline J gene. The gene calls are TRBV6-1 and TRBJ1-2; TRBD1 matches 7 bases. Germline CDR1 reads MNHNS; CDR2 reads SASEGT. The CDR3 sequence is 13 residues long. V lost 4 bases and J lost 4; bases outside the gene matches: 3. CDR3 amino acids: CASSATGSYGYTF. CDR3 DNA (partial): TGTGCCAGCAGTGCGACAGGGTCCTATGGC.

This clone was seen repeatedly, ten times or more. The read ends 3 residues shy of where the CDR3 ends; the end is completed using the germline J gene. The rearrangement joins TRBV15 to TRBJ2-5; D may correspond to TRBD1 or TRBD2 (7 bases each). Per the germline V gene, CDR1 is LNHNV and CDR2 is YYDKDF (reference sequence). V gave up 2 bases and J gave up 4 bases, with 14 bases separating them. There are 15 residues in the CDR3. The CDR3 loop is CATSRPDREGETQYF. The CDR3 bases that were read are TGTGCCACCAGCAGACCCGACAGGGAGGGAGAGACC.

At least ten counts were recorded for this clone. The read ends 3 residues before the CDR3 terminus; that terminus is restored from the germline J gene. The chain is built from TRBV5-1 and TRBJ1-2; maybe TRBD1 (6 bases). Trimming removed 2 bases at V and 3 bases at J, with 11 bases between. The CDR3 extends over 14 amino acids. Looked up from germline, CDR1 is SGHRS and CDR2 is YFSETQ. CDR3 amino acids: CASSFEGGDYGYTF. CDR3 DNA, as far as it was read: TGCGCCAGCAGCTTTGAGGGGGGGGACTATGGC. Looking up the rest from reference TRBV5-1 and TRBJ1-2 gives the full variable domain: KAGVTQTPRYLIKTRGQQVTLSCSPISGHRSVSWYQQTPGQGLQFLFEYFSETQRNKGNFPGRFSGRQFSNSRSEMNVSTLELGDSALYLCASSFEGGDYGYTFGSGTRLTVV.